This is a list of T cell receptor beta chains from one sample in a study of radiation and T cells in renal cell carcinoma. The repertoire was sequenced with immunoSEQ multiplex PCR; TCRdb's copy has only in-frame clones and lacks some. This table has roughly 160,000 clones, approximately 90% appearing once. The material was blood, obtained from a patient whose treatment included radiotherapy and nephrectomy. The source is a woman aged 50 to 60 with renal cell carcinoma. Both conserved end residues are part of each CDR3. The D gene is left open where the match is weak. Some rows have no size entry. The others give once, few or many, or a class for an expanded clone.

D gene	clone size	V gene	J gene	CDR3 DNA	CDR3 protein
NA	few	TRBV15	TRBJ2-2	TGTGCCACCAGCAGAGATTACGGCACCGGGGAGCTGTTTTTT	CATSRDYGTGELFF
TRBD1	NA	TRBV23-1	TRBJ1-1	TGCGCCAGCAAAAGGGAGGCGGCAGGGGGGTCGGTGCGCACTGAAGCTTTCTTT	CASKREAAGGSVRTEAFF
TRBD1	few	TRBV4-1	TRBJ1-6	TGCGCCAGCAGCCAGCCGGGACAGAGAAATTCACCCCTCCACTTT	CASSQPGQRNSPLHF
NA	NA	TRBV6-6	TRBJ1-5	TGTGCCAGCAGCCCGTCGGGGGATTCTCAGCCCCAGCATTTT	CASSPSGDSQPQHF
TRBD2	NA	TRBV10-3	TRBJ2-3	TGTGCCGCAGGCGGGGGACTAACGCAGTATTTT	CAAGGGLTQYF
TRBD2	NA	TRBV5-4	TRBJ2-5	TGTGCCAGCAGCTTTGCTAGCGGGGACCAAGAGACCCAGTACTTC	CASSFASGDQETQYF
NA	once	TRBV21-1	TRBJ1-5	TGTGCCAGCGAGACCAGGGGAAGGGCTTTCGCCAATCAGCCCCAGCATTTT	CASETRGRAFANQPQHF
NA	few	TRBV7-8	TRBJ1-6	TGTGCCAGCAGCTTCTGGAATTCACCCCTCCACTTT	CASSFWNSPLHF
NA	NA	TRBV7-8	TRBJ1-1	TGTGCCAGCAGATCGACGGTGACTGAAGCTTTCTTT	CASRSTVTEAFF
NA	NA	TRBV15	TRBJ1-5	TGTGCCACCAGCGTAGCTTATAGCAATCAGCCCCAGCATTTT	CATSVAYSNQPQHF
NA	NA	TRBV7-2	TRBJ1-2	TGTGCCAGCAGCTTAGAGAATACCAGGTACACCTTC	CASSLENTRYTF
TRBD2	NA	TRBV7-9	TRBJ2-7	TGTGCCAGCAGCGCGGGACTAGCGGGTTACGAGCAGTACTTC	CASSAGLAGYEQYF
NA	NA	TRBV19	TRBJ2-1	TGTGCCAGTAGTAACAACCGTCCTGGGGGGTATGAGCAGTTCTTC	CASSNNRPGGYEQFF
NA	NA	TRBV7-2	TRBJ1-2	TGTGCCAGCAGCTTAGCTGCTGATAACTATGGCTACACCTTC	CASSLAADNYGYTF